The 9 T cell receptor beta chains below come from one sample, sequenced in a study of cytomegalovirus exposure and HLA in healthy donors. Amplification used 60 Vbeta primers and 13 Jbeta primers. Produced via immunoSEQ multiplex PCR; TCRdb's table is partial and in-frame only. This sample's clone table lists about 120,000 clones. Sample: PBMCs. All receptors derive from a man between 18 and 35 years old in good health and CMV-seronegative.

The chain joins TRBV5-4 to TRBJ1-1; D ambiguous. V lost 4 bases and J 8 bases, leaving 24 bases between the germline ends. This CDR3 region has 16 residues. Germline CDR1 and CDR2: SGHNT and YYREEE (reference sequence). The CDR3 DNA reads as TGTGCCAGCAGCCCGATGGCCCTTACATCGCCGCGGGAAGCTTTCTTT. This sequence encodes CASSPMALTSPREAFF. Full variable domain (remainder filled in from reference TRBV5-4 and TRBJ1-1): ETGVTQSPTHLIKTRGQQVTLRCSSQSGHNTVSWYQQALGQGPQFIFQYYREEENGRGNFPPRFSGLQFPNYSSELNVNALELDDSALYLCASSPMALTSPREAFFGQGTRLTVV.

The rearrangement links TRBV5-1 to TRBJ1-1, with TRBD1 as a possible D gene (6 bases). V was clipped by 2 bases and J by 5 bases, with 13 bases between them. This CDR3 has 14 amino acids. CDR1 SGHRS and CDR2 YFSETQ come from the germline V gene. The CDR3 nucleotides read TGCGCCAGCAGCTTAGCAGGGGCCAATACTGAAGCTTTCTTT. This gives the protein CASSLAGANTEAFF.

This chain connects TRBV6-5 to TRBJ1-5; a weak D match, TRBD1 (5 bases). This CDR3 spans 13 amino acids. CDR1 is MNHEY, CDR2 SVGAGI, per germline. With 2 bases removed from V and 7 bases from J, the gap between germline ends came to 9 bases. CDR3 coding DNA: TGTGCCAGCAGTTACAGGGCAGGGCAGCCCCAGCATTTT. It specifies CASSYRAGQPQHF.

CDR3 residues: CASGGGYNEQFF. DNA of the CDR3: TGTGCCAGCGGGGGGGGTTACAATGAGCAGTTCTTC. V and J are TRBV6-1 and TRBJ2-1; TRBD2 aligns across 7 bases. V was clipped by 8 bases and J by 4 bases; unmatched bases: 2. Germline loops: CDR1 MNHNS, CDR2 SASEGT. CDR3 length: 12 amino acids.

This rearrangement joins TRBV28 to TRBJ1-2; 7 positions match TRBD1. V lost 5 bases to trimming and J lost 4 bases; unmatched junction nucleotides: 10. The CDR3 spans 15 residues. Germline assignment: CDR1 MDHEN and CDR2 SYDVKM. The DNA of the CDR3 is TGTGCCAGCAGTCCTAGGGGACAGAGATTCTATGGCTACACCTTC. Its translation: CASSPRGQRFYGYTF.

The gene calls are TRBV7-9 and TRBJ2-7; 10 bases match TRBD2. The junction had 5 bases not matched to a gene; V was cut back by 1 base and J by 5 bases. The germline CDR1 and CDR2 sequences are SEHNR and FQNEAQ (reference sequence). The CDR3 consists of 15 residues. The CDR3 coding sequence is TGTGCCAGCAGCTTAGGAGCGGGAGGGGTTCACGAGCAGTACTTC. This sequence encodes CASSLGAGGVHEQYF.

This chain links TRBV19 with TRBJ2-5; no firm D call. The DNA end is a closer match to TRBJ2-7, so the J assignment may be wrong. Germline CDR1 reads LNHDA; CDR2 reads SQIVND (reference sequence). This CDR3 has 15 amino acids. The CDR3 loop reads CARSPVPSISYEQYF. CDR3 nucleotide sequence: TGTGCCCGCTCCCCCGTTCCGTCGATCTCTTACGAGCAGTACTTC.

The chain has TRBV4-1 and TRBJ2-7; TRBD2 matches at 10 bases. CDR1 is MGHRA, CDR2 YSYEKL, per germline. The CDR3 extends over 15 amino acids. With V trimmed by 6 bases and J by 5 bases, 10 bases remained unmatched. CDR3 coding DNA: TGCGCCAGCAGGCAAATTCTAGCGGGAGCCAACGAGCAGTACTTC. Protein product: CASRQILAGANEQYF.

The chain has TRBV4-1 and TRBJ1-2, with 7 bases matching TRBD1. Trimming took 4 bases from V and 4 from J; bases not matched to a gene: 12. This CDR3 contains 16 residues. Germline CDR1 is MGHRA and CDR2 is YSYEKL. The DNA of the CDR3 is TGCGCCAGCAGCCGCAGCCAACAGGGGATTGGCTATGGCTACACCTTC. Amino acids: CASSRSQQGIGYGYTF.